This T cell receptor (beta chain) stems from a study of post-analysis software for immune sequencing data. In the study overall: Secondary progressive, relapsing-remitting and progressive-relapsing multiple sclerosis were among the included disease courses.

This clonotype came up a few times. Its cognate antigen is unknown. Unique molecular identifiers were present in the TCR beta cDNA libraries. MiXCR, applied by TCRdb to the PCR reads, yields one record per CDR3 protein. The data show about 460,000 distinct CDR3 sequences, with nearly 45% seen just once and about 12% held by the top ten. This CDR3 is built from 13 residues. CDR1 is SGHRS and CDR2 is YFSETQ in the germline V gene. The V and J ends lost 5 bases and 9 bases, in that order; junction bases with no gene match: 7. Study-level points and caveats: Controls significantly exceeded multiple sclerosis patients in normalized Chao1 diversity. Batch-matched samples strongly co-clustered by F measure. Five or six TRBV segments appeared more often in patients than in controls, and TRBV5-6, TRBV5-1 and TRBV20-1 were among these.

What was sequenced was blood. The chain carries TRBV5-1 and TRBJ2-1; 8 bases are shared with TRBD1. The receptor was derived from a girl under 18 with multiple sclerosis. This CDR3 is CASSLSTGVEQFF. Written as DNA, the CDR3 is TGCGCCAGCAGTTTATCGACAGGGGTTGAGCAGTTCTTC.